The next 25 T cell receptor beta chains were all read from a single sample in a study of blood T cells in healthy people across ages. A second PCR of roughly 7 to 11 cycles used a sample-barcoded 5' primer and a J-beta primer mix. MiXCR, applied by TCRdb to the 5' RACE reads, yields one record per CDR3 protein. The repertoire consists of hundreds of thousands of distinct CDR3 sequences, with around a quarter occurring once and the leading ten covering around 9.2%. These data are also associated with another study on T cells of mothers and their children.

Specimen: blood. These receptors originate from a boy aged 10-17 years in good health.

V is TRBV12-3 or TRBV12-4 and J is TRBJ1-2; no clear D. The CDR3 extends over 14 amino acids. V was trimmed by 3 bases and J by 0 bases, leaving 8 bases between them. The CDR3 sequence is CASSFGRANYGYTF. The CDR3 region has the DNA TGTGCCAGCAGTTTCGGGCGGGCTAACTATGGCTACACCTTC.

V is TRBV20-1 and J is TRBJ1-2; TRBD1 aligns across 7 bases. CDR3 size: 12 residues. CDR1 and CDR2 from the germline V gene are DFQATT and SNEGSKA (reference sequence). V dropped 5 bases and J dropped 3; count of bases not matched to a gene: 3. The CDR3 DNA reads TGCAGTGCTCGGACAGGATACTATGGCTACACCTTC. Translated, it gives CSARTGYYGYTF.

The chain employs TRBV2 and TRBJ2-6; 8 positions agree with TRBD1. The CDR3 is made up of 16 amino acids. V shed 5 bases and J 4 bases; nucleotides not matched to a gene: 7. CDR1 and CDR2 from the germline V gene are SNHLY and FYNNEI. The CDR3 DNA is TGTGCCAGCAGTAGTTTCCAGGGGGCCGGGGCCAACGTCCTGACTTTC. Translating it yields CASSSFQGAGANVLTF.

The chain is built from TRBV13 and TRBJ2-7; weak D call: TRBD1 (5 bases). Germline CDR1 is PRHDT and CDR2 is FYEKMQ (reference sequence). CDR3 size: 16 residues. V lost 5 bases and J lost 7, with 24 bases in between. The CDR3: CASSLGQGLGLIEQYF. CDR3 DNA: TGTGCCAGCAGCCTCGGTCAGGGTCTTGGGTTGATTGAGCAGTACTTC.

This clonotype has only a few counts. The rearrangement joins TRBV14 to TRBJ1-1; D unresolved. The germline gives CDR1 SGHDN, CDR2 FVKESK. Trimming took 2 bases from V and 4 from J, leaving 8 bases between them. The CDR3 runs to 13 residues. The chain's CDR3 is CASSQFWGTEAFF. The CDR3 region has the DNA TGTGCCAGCAGCCAATTTTGGGGCACTGAAGCTTTCTTT.

The gene calls are TRBV20-1 and TRBJ2-4, with 9 bases fitting TRBD1. Germline V gene sequence: CDR1 DFQATT, CDR2 SNEGSKA (reference sequence). The ends lost 4 bases at V and 1 base at J; junction bases unmatched: 8. CDR3 length: 16 residues. CDR3 DNA sequence: TGCAGTGCTACTACAGGGGGCAGGTGGGCCAAAAACATTCAGTACTTC. Translating gives CSATTGGRWAKNIQYF.

There are a few counts of this clonotype. This sequence joins TRBV20-1 and TRBJ1-2; TRBD1 agrees at 7 bases. Germline CDR1 reads DFQATT; CDR2 reads SNEGSKA (reference sequence). V dropped 5 bases and J dropped 4; count of bases not matched to a gene: 7. This CDR3 is built from 13 residues. This chain's CDR3 is CSAFRQGGYGYTF. The CDR3 nucleotides are TGCAGTGCTTTCAGACAGGGAGGCTATGGCTACACCTTC.

This chain links TRBV6-5 with TRBJ2-7, with D maybe TRBD2 (7 bases). Germline CDR1 is MNHEY and CDR2 is SVGAGI. CDR3 length: 15 amino acids. Trimming took 4 bases from V and 4 from J, leaving 17 bases between them. The CDR3 loop is CASSSFTGGGYEQYF. For the CDR3, the DNA is TGTGCCAGCAGTTCCTTCACGGGGGGCGGGTACGAGCAGTACTTC.

This clonotype was counted only a few times. The chain has TRBV7-9 and TRBJ2-3; no definite D call. The CDR3 is 13 amino acids. Germline CDR1 is SEHNR and CDR2 is FQNEAQ (reference sequence). Deletions cut 5 bases from V and 4 bases from J, with 10 bases between. The CDR3 spells CASSAPSSDTQYF. CDR3 in DNA: TGTGCCAGCAGCGCGCCATCCTCAGATACGCAGTATTTT.

V usage is TRBV19 and J usage is TRBJ2-5, with TRBD2 as a possible D gene (6 bases). The end of the DNA fits TRBJ2-1 better, so the J call may be wrong. This CDR3 spans 14 amino acids. Germline CDR1 is LNHDA and CDR2 is SQIVND (reference sequence). The CDR3 sequence is CASRHGGEYNEQFF. For the CDR3, the DNA is TGTGCCAGTCGTCACGGGGGAGAGTACAATGAGCAGTTCTTC.

This clonotype showed up just a few times. V is TRBV9 and J is TRBJ2-5, with 11 nucleotides matching TRBD2. The J call may not be correct, given that the DNA end is closer to TRBJ2-1. The CDR3 length is 15 residues. Germline V gene lookup returns CDR1 SGDLS and CDR2 YYNGEE. CDR3 nucleotides: TGTGCCAGCAGCGTAGCGACTAGCGGGGCATGGGAGCAGTTCTTC. This sequence encodes CASSVATSGAWEQFF.

This clonotype was counted a few times. A much more abundant neighbour one base away suggests this may be a read error. V and J are TRBV13 and TRBJ2-5; no clear D gene. Germline CDR1 PRHDT, CDR2 FYEKMQ (reference sequence). Trimming took 5 bases from V and 5 from J, leaving 9 bases between them. CDR3 length: 12 residues. CDR3 region: CASSHAGETQYF. CDR3 nucleotide sequence: TGTGCCAGCAGCCACGCCGGGGAGACCCAGTACTTC.

The genes are TRBV9 and TRBJ2-5; D is perhaps TRBD2 (5 bases). The better agreement between TRBJ2-7 and the DNA end casts doubt on the J call. The V gene's germline CDR1 is SGDLS and CDR2 YYNGEE. The CDR3 sequence is 16 residues long. In nucleotides, the CDR3 is TGTGCCAGCAGCGGGAGCACTAGGGCAGTCGTCGACGAGCAGTACTTC. It is translated as CASSGSTRAVVDEQYF.

The rearrangement links TRBV12-3 or TRBV12-4 to TRBJ1-2; the D gene is possibly TRBD1 (5 bases). The V gene lost 5 bases and the J gene lost 4 bases, with 20 bases spanning the gap. This CDR3 comprises 16 residues. The CDR3 here is CASSVGSGGISYGYTF. DNA for the CDR3: TGTGCCAGCAGTGTCGGGAGCGGGGGTATTAGCTATGGCTACACCTTC.

The chain couples TRBV6-1 to TRBJ2-1; 11 bases agree with TRBD2. Germline CDR1 is MNHNS and CDR2 is SASEGT. CDR3 size: 16 residues. With 5 bases clipped from V and 4 bases from J, the junction kept 7 bases outside the gene matches. The CDR3 bases are TGTGCCAGCAGTCCGACTAGCGGGAAGGCGTACAATGAGCAGTTCTTC. It is translated as CASSPTSGKAYNEQFF.

J is TRBJ1-5 and V is TRBV6-2 or TRBV6-3; no clear D gene. V lost 4 bases and J lost 1, with 8 bases in between. CDR1 MNHEY and CDR2 SVGEGT come from the germline V gene. This CDR3 spans 14 amino acids. The CDR3 here is CASSSQDSNQPQHF. DNA of the CDR3: TGTGCCAGCAGTTCTCAGGACAGCAATCAGCCCCAGCATTTT.

The rearrangement links TRBV4-2 to TRBJ1-1, with 11 bases aligning to TRBD1. CDR1 is LGHNA and CDR2 is YNFKEQ in the germline V gene. CDR3 length: 16 residues. V trimming: 3 bases; J trimming: 0 bases; junction bases outside the gene matches: 3. CDR3 loop: CASSHGTGGMNTEAFF. The CDR3 DNA follows: TGTGCCAGCAGCCATGGGACAGGGGGAATGAACACTGAAGCTTTCTTT.

The table lists this clonotype with a count of one. The genes are TRBV10-3 and TRBJ2-7; maybe TRBD1 (5 bases). Trimming removed 8 bases at V and 2 bases at J, with 10 bases between. CDR1 and CDR2 from the germline V gene are ENHRY and SYGVKD. The CDR3 loop spans 12 amino acids. The DNA for the CDR3 is TGTGCCATCCAGACAGAAACCTACGAGCAGTACTTC. Protein sequence: CAIQTETYEQYF.

In its sample, this clonotype was seen a few times. The chain employs TRBV13 and TRBJ2-3; TRBD1 matches 10 bases. Unmatched junction bases numbered 7, after V lost 4 bases and J lost 3 bases. The CDR3 covers 16 residues. Germline loops: CDR1 PRHDT, CDR2 FYEKMQ (reference sequence). The CDR3 reads CASSSRDRGETDTQYF. The DNA of the CDR3 is TGTGCCAGCAGCTCCCGGGACAGGGGCGAGACAGATACGCAGTATTTT.

V is TRBV29-1 and J is TRBJ1-1, with D unclear. Germline assignment: CDR1 SQVTM and CDR2 ANQGSEA. V lost 6 bases and J 2 bases, leaving 13 bases between the germline ends. CDR3 length: 13 residues. For the CDR3, the DNA is TGCAGCGTGAAGGGATTTCGAAACACTGAAGCTTTCTTT. It yields the protein CSVKGFRNTEAFF.

This clonotype showed up just a few times. The chain combines TRBV6-5 with TRBJ2-5; 8 nucleotides match TRBD1. V lost 6 bases and J lost 6; bases outside the gene matches: 12. From germline, CDR1 is MNHEY and CDR2 SVGAGI. The length of the CDR3 is 15 residues. Here the CDR3 DNA reads TGTGCCAGCAGACCCTTGGGACAGGAACGGAAGACCCAGTACTTC. Translated: CASRPLGQERKTQYF.

This clonotype was seen a few times. J is TRBJ2-3 and V is TRBV4-1, with 7 bases identical to TRBD2. Germline CDR1 reads MGHRA; CDR2 reads YSYEKL. This CDR3 comprises 15 residues. V dropped 6 bases and J dropped 4; count of bases not matched to a gene: 10. The CDR3 DNA reads TGCGCCAGCAGTATGGAGAAGCGGGATGCAGATACGCAGTATTTT. This translates into CASSMEKRDADTQYF.

This clonotype was found a few times. This chain links TRBV5-1 with TRBJ2-1, with D perhaps matching TRBD1 (5 bases). Germline-derived CDR1 and CDR2 are SGHRS and YFSETQ. Deletions cut 5 bases from V and 3 bases from J, with 9 bases between. This CDR3 contains 13 residues. The CDR3: CASRGQDYNEQFF. Here the CDR3 DNA reads TGCGCCAGCAGAGGACAAGACTACAATGAGCAGTTCTTC.

This clonotype was seen only a few times. This chain links TRBV29-1 with TRBJ2-1, with TRBD1 as a possible D gene (6 bases). The CDR3 is made up of 13 amino acids. V lost 4 bases and J lost 8, with 15 bases in between. CDR1 SQVTM and CDR2 ANQGSEA come from the germline V gene. DNA of the CDR3: TGCAGCGTTGTGACAGGTCAGGGACATGAGCAGTTCTTC. Amino acid sequence: CSVVTGQGHEQFF.

As regards this clonotype: A clone one base away is much larger, so this may be a read error. The chain recombines TRBV3-1 with TRBJ2-5; TRBD2 matches 9 bases. The J call is in doubt because the DNA end fits TRBJ2-7 better. Germline loops: CDR1 LGHDT, CDR2 YNNKEL (reference sequence). The CDR3 covers 15 residues. The CDR3 is CASSRDWTSAYEQYF. The CDR3 DNA reads TGTGCCAGCAGCCGAGATTGGACTAGCGCCTACGAGCAGTACTTC.